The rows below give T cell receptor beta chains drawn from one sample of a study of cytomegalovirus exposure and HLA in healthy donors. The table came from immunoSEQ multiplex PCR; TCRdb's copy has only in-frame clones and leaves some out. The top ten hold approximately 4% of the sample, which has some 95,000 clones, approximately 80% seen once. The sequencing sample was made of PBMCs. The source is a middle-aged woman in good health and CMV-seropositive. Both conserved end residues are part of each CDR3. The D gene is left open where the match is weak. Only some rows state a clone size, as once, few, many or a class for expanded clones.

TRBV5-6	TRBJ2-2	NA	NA	CASSPDYTGELFF	TGTGCCAGCAGCCCGGACTACACCGGGGAGCTGTTTTTT
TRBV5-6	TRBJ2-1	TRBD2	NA	CASSLESSGSNEQFF	TGTGCCAGCAGCTTAGAGTCTAGCGGTAGCAATGAGCAGTTCTTC
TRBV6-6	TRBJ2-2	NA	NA	CASSPSWGGLTGELFF	TGTGCCAGCAGCCCCTCGTGGGGGGGGCTCACCGGGGAGCTGTTTTTT
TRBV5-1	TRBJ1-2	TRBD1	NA	CASSSIPTGKDGYTF	TGCGCCAGCAGCTCGATCCCGACAGGGAAAGATGGCTACACCTTC
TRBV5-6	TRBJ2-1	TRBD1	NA	CASSLDIGTGHWFF	TGTGCCAGCAGCTTGGACATCGGGACAGGCCACTGGTTCTTC
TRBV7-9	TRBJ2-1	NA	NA	CASSTKGNEQFF	TGCGCCAGCAGCACTAAGGGGAATGAGCAGTTCTTC
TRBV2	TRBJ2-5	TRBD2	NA	CASSSGLADKTQYF	TGTGCCAGCAGTTCGGGACTAGCTGATAAGACCCAGTACTTC
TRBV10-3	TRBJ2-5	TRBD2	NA	CAISEWSGLAGKETQYF	TGTGCCATCAGTGAGTGGTCGGGACTAGCGGGGAAAGAGACCCAGTACTTC
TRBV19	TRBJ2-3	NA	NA	CASSQQGAPLTDTQYF	TGTGCCAGTAGCCAACAGGGAGCACCCCTCACAGATACGCAGTATTTT
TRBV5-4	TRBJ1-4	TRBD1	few	CASSAGTGVGNEKLFF	TGTGCCAGCAGCGCGGGAACAGGGGTGGGTAATGAAAAACTGTTTTTT
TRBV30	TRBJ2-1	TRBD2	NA	CAWSLLSGRANEQFF	TGTGCCTGGAGCCTTCTTAGCGGGAGGGCGAATGAGCAGTTCTTC
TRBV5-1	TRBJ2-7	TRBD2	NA	CASSLREGYEQYF	TGCGCCAGCAGCTTGCGGGAGGGCTACGAGCAGTACTTC
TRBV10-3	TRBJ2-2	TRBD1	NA	CAISAGGRSPNTGELFF	TGTGCCATCAGTGCAGGGGGCCGGTCCCCGAACACCGGGGAGCTGTTTTTT
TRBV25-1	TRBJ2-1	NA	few	CASGGGEQFF	TGTGCCAGCGGGGGAGGTGAGCAGTTCTTC
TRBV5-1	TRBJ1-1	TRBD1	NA	CASSSGTVMISTEAFF	TGCGCCAGCAGCTCAGGGACAGTTATGATTTCCACTGAAGCTTTCTTT
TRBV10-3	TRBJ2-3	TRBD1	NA	CAISDRGTDTQYF	TGTGCCATCAGCGACAGGGGCACAGATACGCAGTATTTT
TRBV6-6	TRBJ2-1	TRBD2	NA	CAGGGASGGNEQFF	TGTGCCGGCGGGGGGGCTAGCGGGGGCAATGAGCAGTTCTTC
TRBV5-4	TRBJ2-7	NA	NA	CASSEGLPSDEQYF	TGTGCCAGCAGCGAGGGACTCCCGTCTGACGAGCAGTACTTC
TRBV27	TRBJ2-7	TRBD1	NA	CASITTGGHEQYF	TGTGCCAGCATCACGACAGGGGGCCACGAGCAGTACTTC
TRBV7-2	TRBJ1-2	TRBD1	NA	CASSLKGDRVHYGYTF	TGTGCCAGCAGCTTAAAAGGGGACAGGGTCCACTATGGCTACACCTTC